This T cell receptor (beta chain) was captured in a study of early T cells in non-severe SARS-CoV-2 infection. A few counts support this clonotype. Germline loops: CDR1 SGHDN, CDR2 FVKESK. J lost 5 bases, V lost 2 bases, and 15 bases had no gene match. The CDR3 contains 18 residues. TCRdb re-called the 5' RACE reads through MiXCR, storing one row per CDR3 protein. The sample holds some 77,000 distinct CDR3 sequences, 9.5% to 15% seen once. The rearrangement links TRBV14 to TRBJ2-7; TRBD2 matches 10 bases. The sequenced material came from whole blood. The receptor comes from an adult who was a healthcare worker with PCR-confirmed SARS-CoV-2 infection or an uninfected control (not recorded which). CDR3 residues: CASSQSRLAGAFWDEQYF. The CDR3 DNA reads TGTGCCAGCAGCCAAAGTCGGCTAGCGGGAGCGTTTTGGGACGAGCAGTACTTC.